Sequencing of this T cell receptor beta chain was carried out in a study of memory CD4+ T cells and cytomegalovirus serostatus. Study in general: This sample comes from healthy Belgian adults, 9 CMV seropositive, roughly 22 seronegative. Whole-study findings and limits: The CMV-associated TCR signature appears largely within the CD4+ memory repertoire. Repertoires predicted CMV serostatus with median bootstrapped AUC of about 0.95.

Worth noting for this clone: Its antigen is still unknown.

Germline V lookup: CDR1 MNHEY, CDR2 SVGAGI. The CDR3 runs 14 residues. V lost 5 bases, J lost 4 bases, and 7 bases stayed unmatched. Profiling relied on immunoSEQ multiplex PCR, and the TCRdb table lists in-frame clones only, not all of them. The repertoire holds over 75,000 clones, with about four fifths as singletons. Single viable CD3+CD4+CD8-CD45RO+ cells were sorted as the memory CD4+ T cells. Sequenced sample: memory CD4+ T cells from blood. This clonotype was obtained from an adult in good health and CMV-seropositive. The chain carries TRBV6-5 and TRBJ1-1; 7 nucleotides line up with TRBD1. CDR3 in amino acids: CASSITGTVTEAFF. As DNA, the CDR3 is TGTGCCAGCAGTATTACCGGGACAGTCACTGAAGCTTTCTTT.